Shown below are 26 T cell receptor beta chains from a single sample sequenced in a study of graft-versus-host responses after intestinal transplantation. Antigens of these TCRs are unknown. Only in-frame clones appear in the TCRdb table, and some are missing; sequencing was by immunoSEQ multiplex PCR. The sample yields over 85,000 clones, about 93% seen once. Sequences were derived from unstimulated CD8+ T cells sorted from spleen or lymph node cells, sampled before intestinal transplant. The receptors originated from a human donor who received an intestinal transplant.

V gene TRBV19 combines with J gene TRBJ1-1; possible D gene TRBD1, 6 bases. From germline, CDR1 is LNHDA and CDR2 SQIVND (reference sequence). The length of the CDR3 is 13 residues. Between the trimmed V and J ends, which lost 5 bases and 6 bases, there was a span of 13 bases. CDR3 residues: CASSEQGVAEAFF. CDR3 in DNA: TGTGCCAGTAGTGAACAGGGTGTGGCTGAAGCTTTCTTT.

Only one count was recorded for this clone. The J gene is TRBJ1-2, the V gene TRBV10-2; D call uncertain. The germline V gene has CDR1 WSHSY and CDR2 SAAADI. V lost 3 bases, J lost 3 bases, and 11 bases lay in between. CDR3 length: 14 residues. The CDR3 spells CASSDGIGHYGYTF. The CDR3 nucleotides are TGCGCCAGCAGTGACGGAATAGGGCACTATGGCTACACCTTC.

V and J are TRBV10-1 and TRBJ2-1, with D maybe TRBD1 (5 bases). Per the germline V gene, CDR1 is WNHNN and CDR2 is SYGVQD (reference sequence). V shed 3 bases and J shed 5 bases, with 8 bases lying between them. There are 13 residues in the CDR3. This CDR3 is CASSEPQDNEQFF. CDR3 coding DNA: TGCGCCAGCAGTGAACCACAGGACAATGAGCAGTTCTTC.

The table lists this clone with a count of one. CDR3 sequence: CASSYGQQPQHF. CDR3 coding DNA: TGTGCCAGCAGTTACGGACAACAGCCCCAGCATTTT. The chain joins TRBV6-6 to TRBJ1-5; weak D call: TRBD1 (5 bases). The CDR3 length is 12 residues. In germline, CDR1 is MNHNY, CDR2 SVGAGI (reference sequence). Deletions cut 2 bases from V and 7 bases from J, with 6 bases between.

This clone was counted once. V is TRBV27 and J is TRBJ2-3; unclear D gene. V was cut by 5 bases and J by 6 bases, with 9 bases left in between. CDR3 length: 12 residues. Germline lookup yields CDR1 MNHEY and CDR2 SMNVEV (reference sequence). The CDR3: CASSNLGDTQYF. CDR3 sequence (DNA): TGTGCCAGCAGTAACCTCGGGGATACGCAGTATTTT.

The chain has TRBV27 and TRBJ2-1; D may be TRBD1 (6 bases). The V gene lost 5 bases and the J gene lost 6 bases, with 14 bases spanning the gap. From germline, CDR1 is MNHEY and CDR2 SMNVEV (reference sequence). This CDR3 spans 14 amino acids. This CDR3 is CASSPRGQINEQFF. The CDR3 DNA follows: TGTGCCAGCAGTCCCCGAGGACAGATCAATGAGCAGTTCTTC.

The CDR3, as DNA: TGTGCCAGCAGGTTGGGACAGGGGTCCTACGAGCAGTACTTC. Protein sequence: CASRLGQGSYEQYF. V usage is TRBV28 and J usage is TRBJ2-7, with TRBD1 identical over 10 bases. With 6 bases clipped from V and 1 base from J, the junction kept 3 bases outside the gene matches. CDR1 and CDR2 (germline): MDHEN, SYDVKM. The CDR3 consists of 14 residues.

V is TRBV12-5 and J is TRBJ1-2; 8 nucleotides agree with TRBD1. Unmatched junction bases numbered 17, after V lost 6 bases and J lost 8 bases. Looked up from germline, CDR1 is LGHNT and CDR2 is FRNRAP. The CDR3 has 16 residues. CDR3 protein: CASGPPGGGLWTGYTF. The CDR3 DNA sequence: TGTGCTAGTGGCCCGCCAGGGGGCGGCCTCTGGACCGGCTACACCTTC.

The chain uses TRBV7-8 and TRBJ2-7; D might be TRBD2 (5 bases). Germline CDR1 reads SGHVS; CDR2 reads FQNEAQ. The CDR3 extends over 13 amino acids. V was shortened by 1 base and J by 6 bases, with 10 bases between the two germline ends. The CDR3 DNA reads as TGTGCCAGCAGCTTAGGGGGTGGAGGCGAGCAGTACTTC. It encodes CASSLGGGGEQYF.

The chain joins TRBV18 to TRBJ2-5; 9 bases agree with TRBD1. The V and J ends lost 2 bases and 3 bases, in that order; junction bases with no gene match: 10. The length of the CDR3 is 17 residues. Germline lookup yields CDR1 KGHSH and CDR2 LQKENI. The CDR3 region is CASSPGGQGEWEETQYF. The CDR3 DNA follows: TGTGCCAGCTCACCAGGGGGACAGGGCGAATGGGAAGAGACCCAGTACTTC.

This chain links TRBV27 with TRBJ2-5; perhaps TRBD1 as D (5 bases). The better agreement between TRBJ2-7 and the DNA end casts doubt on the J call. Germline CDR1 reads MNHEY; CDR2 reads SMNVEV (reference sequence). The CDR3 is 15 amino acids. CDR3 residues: CASSLMGPSYYEQYF. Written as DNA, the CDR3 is TGTGCCAGCAGTTTAATGGGGCCTTCCTACTACGAGCAGTACTTC.

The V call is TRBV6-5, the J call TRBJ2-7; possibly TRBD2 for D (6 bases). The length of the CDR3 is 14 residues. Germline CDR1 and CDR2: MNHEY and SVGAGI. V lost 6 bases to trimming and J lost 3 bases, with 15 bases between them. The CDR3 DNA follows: TGTGCCAGCAGCCCCGGGCGGGGAAGCTACGAGCAGTACTTC. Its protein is CASSPGRGSYEQYF.

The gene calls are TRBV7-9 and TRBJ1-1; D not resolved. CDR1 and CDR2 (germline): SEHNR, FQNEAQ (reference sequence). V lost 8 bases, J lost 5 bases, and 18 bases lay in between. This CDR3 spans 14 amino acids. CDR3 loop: CASGMTLSGTEAFF. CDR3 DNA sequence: TGTGCCAGCGGTATGACACTAAGTGGAACTGAAGCTTTCTTT.

The CDR3 DNA reads as TGTGCCAGCAGCTTAGTAAGAGGACAGGGGGGGCCTGAAGCTTTCTTT. Its protein is CASSLVRGQGGPEAFF. V gene TRBV7-9 combines with J gene TRBJ1-1; 10 bases match TRBD1. Germline trimming cut 1 base from V and 6 bases from J; bases unmatched to any gene: 8. Germline CDR1 reads SEHNR; CDR2 reads FQNEAQ (reference sequence). The CDR3 runs 16 residues. The full variable domain, rest sourced from reference TRBV7-9 and TRBJ1-1, is DTGVSQNPRHKITKRGQNVTFRCDPISEHNRLYWYRQTLGQGPEFLTYFQNEAQLEKSRLLSDRFSAERPKGSFSTLEIQRTEQGDSAMYLCASSLVRGQGGPEAFFGQGTRLTVV.

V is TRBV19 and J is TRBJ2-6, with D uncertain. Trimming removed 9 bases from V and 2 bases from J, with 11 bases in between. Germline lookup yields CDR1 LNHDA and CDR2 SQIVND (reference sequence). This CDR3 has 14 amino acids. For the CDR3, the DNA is TGTGCCAGCCGTGCCGTCCCTGGGGCCAACGTCCTGACTTTC. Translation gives CASRAVPGANVLTF.

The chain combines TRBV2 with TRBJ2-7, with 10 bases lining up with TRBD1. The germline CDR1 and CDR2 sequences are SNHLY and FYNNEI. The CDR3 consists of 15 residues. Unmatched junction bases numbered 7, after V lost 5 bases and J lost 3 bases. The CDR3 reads CASSYPGQGIYEQYF. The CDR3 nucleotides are TGTGCCAGCAGTTACCCGGGACAGGGGATCTACGAGCAGTACTTC. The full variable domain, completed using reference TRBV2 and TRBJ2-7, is EPEVTQTPSHQVTQMGQEVILRCVPISNHLYFYWYRQILGQKVEFLVSFYNNEISEKSEIFDDQFSVERPDGSNFTLKIRSTKLEDSAMYFCASSYPGQGIYEQYFGPGTRLTVT.

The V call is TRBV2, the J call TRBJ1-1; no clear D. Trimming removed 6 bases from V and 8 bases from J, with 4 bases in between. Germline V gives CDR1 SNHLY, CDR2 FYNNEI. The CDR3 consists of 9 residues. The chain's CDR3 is CASSLEAFF. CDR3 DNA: TGTGCCAGCAGCCTCGAAGCTTTCTTT. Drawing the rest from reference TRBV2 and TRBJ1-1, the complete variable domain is EPEVTQTPSHQVTQMGQEVILRCVPISNHLYFYWYRQILGQKVEFLVSFYNNEISEKSEIFDDQFSVERPDGSNFTLKIRSTKLEDSAMYFCASSLEAFFGQGTRLTVV.

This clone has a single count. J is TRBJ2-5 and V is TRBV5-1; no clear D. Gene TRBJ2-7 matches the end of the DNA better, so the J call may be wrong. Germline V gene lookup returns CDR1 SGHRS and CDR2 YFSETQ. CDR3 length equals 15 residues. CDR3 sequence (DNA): TGCGCCAGCAGCTTAACTCAAGGGTGGTCCTACGAGCAGTACTTC. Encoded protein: CASSLTQGWSYEQYF.

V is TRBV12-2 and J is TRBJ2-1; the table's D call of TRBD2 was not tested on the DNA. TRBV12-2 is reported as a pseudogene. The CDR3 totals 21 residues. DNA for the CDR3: TGTGCAAGTCGCTCAAACCATGGACTAGCGGGTCCCCCGAGGTGTGACAATGAGCAGTTCTTC. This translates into CASRSNHGLAGPPRCDNEQFF.

The CDR3 reads CSAVPGLAGGPQFF. The CDR3 nucleotides read TGCAGCGCTGTCCCGGGACTAGCGGGAGGGCCGCAGTTCTTC. V usage is TRBV29-1 and J usage is TRBJ2-1, with 16 nucleotides matching TRBD2. There are 14 residues in the CDR3. With V trimmed by 7 bases and J by 12 bases, 9 bases remained unmatched. CDR1 is SQVTM, CDR2 ANQGSEA, per germline.

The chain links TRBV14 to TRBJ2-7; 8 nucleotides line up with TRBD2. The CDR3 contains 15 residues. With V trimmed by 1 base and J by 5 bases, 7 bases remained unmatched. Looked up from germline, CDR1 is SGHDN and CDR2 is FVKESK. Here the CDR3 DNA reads TGTGCCAGCAGCCAAGGACCCAGCGGGAGTGACGAGCAGTACTTC. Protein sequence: CASSQGPSGSDEQYF.

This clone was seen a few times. The CDR3 region is CASSLGGFRSGYTF. The CDR3 nucleotides read TGTGCCAGCAGCTTAGGGGGATTTCGGAGTGGCTACACCTTC. This sequence joins TRBV13 and TRBJ1-2, with no clear D. This CDR3 contains 14 residues. Trimming left V 0 bases short and J 7 bases short, with 12 bases between. CDR1 and CDR2 from the germline V gene are PRHDT and FYEKMQ (reference sequence).

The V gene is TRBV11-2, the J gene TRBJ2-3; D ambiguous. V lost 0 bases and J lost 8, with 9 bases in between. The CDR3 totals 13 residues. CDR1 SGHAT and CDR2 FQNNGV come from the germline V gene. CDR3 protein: CASSLEIGATQYF. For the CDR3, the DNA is TGTGCCAGCAGCTTAGAAATCGGAGCTACGCAGTATTTT.

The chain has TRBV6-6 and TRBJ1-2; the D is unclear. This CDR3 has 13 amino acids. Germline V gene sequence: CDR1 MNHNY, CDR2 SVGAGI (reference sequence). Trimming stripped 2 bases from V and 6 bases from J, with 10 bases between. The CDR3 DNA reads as TGTGCCAGCAGTTACAGGAAACGCGATGGCTACACCTTC. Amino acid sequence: CASSYRKRDGYTF.

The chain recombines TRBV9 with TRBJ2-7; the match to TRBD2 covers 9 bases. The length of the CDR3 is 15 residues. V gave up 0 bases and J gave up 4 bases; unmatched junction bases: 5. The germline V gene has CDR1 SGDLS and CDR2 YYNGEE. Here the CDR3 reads CASSVDISGRYEQYF. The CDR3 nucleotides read TGTGCCAGCAGCGTAGACATTAGCGGGAGATACGAGCAGTACTTC.

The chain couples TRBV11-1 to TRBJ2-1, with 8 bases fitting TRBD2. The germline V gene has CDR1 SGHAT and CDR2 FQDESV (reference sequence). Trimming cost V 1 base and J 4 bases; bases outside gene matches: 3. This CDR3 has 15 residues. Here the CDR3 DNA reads TGTGCCAGCAGCTTAGGGACTAGCAGTTACAATGAGCAGTTCTTC. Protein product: CASSLGTSSYNEQFF.